The 27 T cell receptor beta chains below all came from one sample that was sequenced in a study of blood T cell repertoires in COVID-19. Assay: immunoSEQ multiplex PCR; the TCRdb copy retains only in-frame clones and omits some. The data hold some 320,000 clones, with approximately 88% observed a single time. Input material: PBMCs or T cells enriched from blood (not recorded which). The origin of the receptors is a man aged 60 to 75 who had recovered from COVID-19.

The chain links TRBV3-1 (or the pseudogene TRBV3-2) to TRBJ2-7, with a possible D match to TRBD1 (5 bases). CDR1 is LGHDT, CDR2 YNNKEL, per germline (reference sequence). This CDR3 spans 13 amino acids. Trimming took off 11 bases at V and 6 bases at J, with 20 bases between the two ends. CDR3 protein: CACGWMGLGEQYF. The CDR3 DNA reads TGTGCCTGCGGTTGGATGGGGCTGGGCGAGCAGTACTTC.

The CDR3 DNA reads as TGTGCCAGCAGCAAAGTAGCGGGCCCCTACAATGAGCAGTTCTTC. It codes for CASSKVAGPYNEQFF. V gene TRBV11-2 combines with J gene TRBJ2-1, with 7 bases that match TRBD2. Germline CDR1 is SGHAT and CDR2 is FQNNGV. The V gene end was trimmed by 5 bases and the J gene end by 2 bases; junction bases not matched to a gene: 6. This CDR3 is 15 amino acids long.

V gene TRBV7-2 combines with J gene TRBJ1-2; 7 bases match TRBD1. Germline CDR1 SGHTA, CDR2 FQGNSA. The CDR3 covers 14 residues. Germline trimming cut 6 bases from V and 8 bases from J; bases unmatched to any gene: 12. Here the CDR3 DNA reads TGTGCCAGCAGTATAGGGACAGCGGGCGCCGGCTACACCTTC. It codes for CASSIGTAGAGYTF.

A few counts support this clone. V gene TRBV2 combines with J gene TRBJ2-3, with 11 bases that match TRBD2. Germline lookup yields CDR1 SNHLY and CDR2 FYNNEI. Trimming at V came to 7 bases and at J to 7 bases, leaving 10 bases not matched to a gene. This CDR3 spans 15 amino acids. CDR3 amino acids: CASTQGASGRYTQYF. The CDR3 coding sequence is TGTGCCAGCACTCAAGGGGCTAGCGGGAGGTATACGCAGTATTTT.

As regards this clone: A junction boundary mismatches the germline segment, possibly from a read error. The chain links TRBV19 to TRBJ2-1; 9 bases fit TRBD2. Germline CDR1 reads LNHDA; CDR2 reads SQIVND (reference sequence). The CDR3 spans 15 residues. The CDR3 is CASSIGTSPYNEQFF. The CDR3 DNA is TGTGCCAGTAGCATAGGGACTAGCCCCTACAATGAGCAGTTCTTC.

This chain links TRBV28 with TRBJ2-2; 15 bases line up with TRBD2. The CDR3 length is 20 residues. Germline V gives CDR1 MDHEN, CDR2 SYDVKM. Losses at the gene ends were 1 base for V and 5 bases for J; bases not matched to a gene: 11. This CDR3 is CASSLSTGLAGGPGTGELFF. CDR3 nucleotide sequence: TGTGCCAGCAGTTTATCCACCGGACTAGCGGGAGGGCCGGGGACCGGGGAGCTGTTTTTT.

The chain recombines TRBV2 with TRBJ1-1, with no clear D. The CDR3 has 14 residues. Germline V lookup: CDR1 SNHLY, CDR2 FYNNEI. The V end lost 6 bases, the J end lost 4 bases, and 15 bases lay between the germline ends. CDR3 in amino acids: CASSPAWGGTEAFF. The CDR3 coding sequence is TGTGCCAGCAGCCCCGCCTGGGGAGGCACTGAAGCTTTCTTT.

The chain is built from TRBV28 and TRBJ2-1; 11 positions match TRBD2. V was pared by 5 bases and J by 6 bases, with 9 bases of the junction left unmatched. CDR3 length equals 16 residues. Germline CDR1 and CDR2: MDHEN and SYDVKM. The CDR3 protein is CASSAYSGRGFNEQFF. The CDR3 region has the DNA TGTGCCAGCAGTGCCTATAGCGGGAGGGGGTTCAATGAGCAGTTCTTC.

This chain connects TRBV5-4 to TRBJ2-6; 11 nucleotides line up with TRBD1. CDR3 size: 19 residues. CDR1 is SGHNT, CDR2 YYREEE, per germline (reference sequence). The J segment lost 3 bases and the V segment lost 5 bases, leaving 13 bases of the junction unmatched. Here the CDR3 DNA reads TGTGCCAGCAGGTTCCCCAACCTGGGACAGGGGGATGGGGCCAACGTCCTGACTTTC. It translates to CASRFPNLGQGDGANVLTF. Filled out from reference TRBV5-4 and TRBJ2-6, the complete variable domain reads ETGVTQSPTHLIKTRGQQVTLRCSSQSGHNTVSWYQQALGQGPQFIFQYYREEENGRGNFPPRFSGLQFPNYSSELNVNALELDDSALYLCASRFPNLGQGDGANVLTFGAGSRLTVL.

The rearrangement links TRBV29-1 to TRBJ2-2; D unclear. V lost 8 bases, J lost 0 bases, and 10 bases lay in between. The CDR3 consists of 13 residues. CDR1 and CDR2 from the germline V gene are SQVTM and ANQGSEA. In DNA form, the CDR3 reads TGCAGCTTTGCAGGCTCGAACACCGGGGAGCTGTTTTTT. This sequence encodes CSFAGSNTGELFF.

This clone was seen once. The V call is TRBV28, the J call TRBJ1-4, with 7 bases matching TRBD1. The trim removed 1 base at V and 7 bases at J, leaving 9 bases unmatched. From germline, CDR1 is MDHEN and CDR2 SYDVKM. The CDR3 spans 16 residues. The CDR3 loop is CASSLSLTGEREKLFF. In DNA form, the CDR3 reads TGTGCCAGCAGTTTATCCCTAACAGGGGAACGTGAAAAACTGTTTTTT.

The chain recombines TRBV28 with TRBJ2-7; the match to TRBD1 covers 7 bases. With 5 bases clipped from V and 2 bases from J, the junction kept 12 bases outside the gene matches. Germline CDR1 MDHEN, CDR2 SYDVKM. The CDR3 spans 16 residues. CDR3: CASSHITGVPPYEQYF. For the CDR3, the DNA is TGTGCCAGCAGTCACATAACAGGGGTTCCGCCCTACGAGCAGTACTTC.

The chain couples TRBV27 to TRBJ2-3; D is unclear. Trimming took off 6 bases at V and 4 bases at J, with 17 bases between the two ends. This CDR3 region has 15 residues. CDR1 MNHEY and CDR2 SMNVEV come from the germline V gene (reference sequence). This chain's CDR3 is CASSPGREYADTQYF. In nucleotides, the CDR3 is TGTGCCAGCAGCCCTGGGCGAGAGTACGCAGATACGCAGTATTTT.

This sequence joins TRBV2 and TRBJ2-1, with 7 bases matching TRBD1. The CDR3 length is 15 residues. Per the germline V gene, CDR1 is SNHLY and CDR2 is FYNNEI. J was trimmed by 4 bases and V by 6 bases; bases with no gene match: 9. In DNA, the CDR3 is TGTGCCAGCAGCGAGGGGGCCAATCTATACAATGAGCAGTTCTTC. Its translation: CASSEGANLYNEQFF.

The gene calls are TRBV27 and TRBJ2-7; 10 bases fit TRBD1. The length of the CDR3 is 18 residues. Losses at the gene ends were 6 bases for V and 3 bases for J; bases not matched to a gene: 17. Germline CDR1 and CDR2: MNHEY and SMNVEV (reference sequence). The CDR3 is CASSPRDRGLMVYYEQYF. CDR3 sequence (DNA): TGTGCCAGCAGCCCCCGGGACAGGGGACTTATGGTCTACTACGAGCAGTACTTC.

This chain links TRBV18 with TRBJ2-7, with TRBD2 identical over 11 bases. CDR1 and CDR2 from the germline V gene are KGHSH and LQKENI. The CDR3 totals 15 residues. With V trimmed by 4 bases and J by 3 bases, 5 bases remained unmatched. This CDR3 is CASSQTSGTIYEQYF. The CDR3 DNA reads TGTGCCAGCTCACAGACTAGCGGGACGATCTACGAGCAGTACTTC. Full variable domain (missing parts from reference TRBV18 and TRBJ2-7): NAGVMQNPRHLVRRRGQEARLRCSPMKGHSHVYWYRQLPEEGLKFMVYLQKENIIDESGMPKERFSAEFPKEGPSILRIQQVVRGDSAAYFCASSQTSGTIYEQYFGPGTRLTVT.

The chain links TRBV14 to TRBJ2-5, with TRBD1 matching 7 bases. V was pared by 4 bases and J by 0 bases, with 8 bases of the junction left unmatched. The CDR3 is 16 residues long. CDR1 SGHDN and CDR2 FVKESK come from the germline V gene. The DNA for the CDR3 is TGTGCCAGCAGCCGCCACAGGGGCCAGTACCAAGAGACCCAGTACTTC. Its protein product is CASSRHRGQYQETQYF.

The gene calls are TRBV3-1 (or the pseudogene TRBV3-2) and TRBJ1-4, with a tentative D call TRBD1 (6 bases). V lost 1 base, J lost 3 bases, and 9 bases lay in between. CDR3 length: 15 amino acids. Germline assignment: CDR1 LGHDT and CDR2 YNNKEL (reference sequence). CDR3 DNA: TGTGCCAGCAGCCAAGTCTACAGGGCTAATGAAAAACTGTTTTTT. This encodes CASSQVYRANEKLFF.

This clone was detected once. This chain links TRBV27 with TRBJ2-2; TRBD1 might be the D (5 bases). The CDR3 has 17 amino acids. The germline V gene has CDR1 MNHEY and CDR2 SMNVEV (reference sequence). V lost 3 bases and J 3 bases, leaving 17 bases between the germline ends. For the CDR3, the DNA is TGTGCCAGCAGTTTGTTGGCCAGGGTGTTCGACACCGGGGAGCTGTTTTTT. This translates into CASSLLARVFDTGELFF.

Only a few counts were recorded for this clone. This chain uses TRBV28 with TRBJ2-3; the match to TRBD2 covers 11 bases. Germline-derived CDR1 and CDR2 are MDHEN and SYDVKM. V gave up 9 bases and J gave up 6 bases; unmatched junction bases: 8. The CDR3 totals 14 residues. The CDR3 spells CASLVSGRADTQYF. CDR3 sequence (DNA): TGTGCCAGTCTCGTTAGCGGGAGGGCCGATACGCAGTATTTT.

The chain employs TRBV5-4 and TRBJ2-1, with TRBD2 matching 7 bases. V dropped 1 base and J dropped 6; count of bases not matched to a gene: 7. CDR1 and CDR2 (germline): SGHNT, YYREEE (reference sequence). The CDR3 runs to 15 residues. Here the CDR3 DNA reads TGTGCCAGCAGCTTGATGGGAGGGCCGGGCAATGAGCAGTTCTTC. The encoded protein is CASSLMGGPGNEQFF.

The chain joins TRBV19 to TRBJ1-5; 9 bases are shared with TRBD1. The germline CDR1 and CDR2 sequences are LNHDA and SQIVND (reference sequence). Trimming took 6 bases from V and 8 from J; bases not matched to a gene: 11. The CDR3 is made up of 15 amino acids. CDR3 DNA sequence: TGTGCCAGTAGAAGGGACAGGGAGAATCAGAAGCCCCAGCATTTT. Translation gives CASRRDRENQKPQHF.

V usage is TRBV11-2 and J usage is TRBJ1-6, with TRBD1 identical over 7 bases. This CDR3 is built from 15 residues. V was pared by 1 base and J by 7 bases, with 4 bases of the junction left unmatched. Germline V CDR1 and CDR2: SGHAT, FQNNGV. This chain's CDR3 is CASSLAGTVNSPLHF. The DNA of the CDR3 is TGTGCCAGCAGCTTAGCAGGGACAGTCAATTCACCCCTCCACTTT.

This clone showed up just once. The chain links TRBV27 to TRBJ2-1; 10 nucleotides match TRBD2. The junction had 7 bases not matched to a gene; V was cut back by 1 base and J by 7 bases. CDR3 length equals 16 residues. The germline gives CDR1 MNHEY, CDR2 SMNVEV (reference sequence). In nucleotides, the CDR3 is TGTGCCAGCAGTTTATTTTCTAGCGGGAGTACGAATGAGCAGTTCTTC. This codes for CASSLFSSGSTNEQFF.

Concerning this clone itself: Other DNA variants within this sample encode the same CDR3. The chain uses TRBV24-1 and TRBJ1-5; 9 bases align to TRBD1. Per the germline V gene, CDR1 is KGHDR and CDR2 is SFDVKD. This CDR3 region has 14 residues. V gave up 4 bases and J gave up 6 bases; unmatched junction bases: 3. CDR3 in DNA: TGTGCCACCAGTGACGGACAGGGGACTCAGCCCCAGCATTTT. This encodes CATSDGQGTQPQHF.

CDR3 sequence reads: CASSSPSGRGNEQFF. The CDR3 nucleotides are TGTGCCAGCAGCTCACCTAGCGGGAGGGGGAATGAGCAGTTCTTC. The chain joins TRBV7-9 to TRBJ2-1; 12 bases align to TRBD2. V was clipped by 4 bases and J by 7 bases; unmatched bases: 5. Germline V gene data show CDR1 as SEHNR and CDR2 as FQNEAQ (reference sequence). The CDR3 length is 15 residues.

The V call is TRBV28, the J call TRBJ2-5, with D maybe TRBD1 (6 bases). Trimming cost V 3 bases and J 4 bases, with 15 bases left between them. Germline CDR1 MDHEN, CDR2 SYDVKM. This CDR3 comprises 15 residues. The CDR3 region is CASSLGQGLRETQYF. For the CDR3, the DNA is TGTGCCAGCAGTTTGGGGCAGGGGCTCAGAGAGACCCAGTACTTC.